This T cell receptor beta chain was profiled in a study of CD8+ T cells in alopecia areata. The germline gives CDR1 ENHRY, CDR2 SYGVKD. The germline V and J ends were trimmed by 8 bases and 5 bases, with 12 bases remaining between them. The CDR3 has 12 residues. Treatment given: oral pan-JAK inhibitor, 5-10 mg twice daily. Extraction of RNA preceded its reverse transcription into cDNA, which served as the sequencing template. Libraries were prepared by immunoSEQ multiplex PCR; TCRdb keeps only in-frame clonotypes and omits some of them. The profile shows more than 100,000 clones, 86% of them singletons.

The genes are TRBV10-3 and TRBJ1-1; no clear D gene. This TCR was sampled from a human donor with alopecia areata. This specimen was CD8+ T cells sorted from blood, taken between weeks 30 and 35, from a patient treated with tofacitinib. The CDR3 region is CAIGSTGTEAFF. DNA of the CDR3: TGTGCCATCGGGAGTACTGGGACTGAAGCTTTCTTT.